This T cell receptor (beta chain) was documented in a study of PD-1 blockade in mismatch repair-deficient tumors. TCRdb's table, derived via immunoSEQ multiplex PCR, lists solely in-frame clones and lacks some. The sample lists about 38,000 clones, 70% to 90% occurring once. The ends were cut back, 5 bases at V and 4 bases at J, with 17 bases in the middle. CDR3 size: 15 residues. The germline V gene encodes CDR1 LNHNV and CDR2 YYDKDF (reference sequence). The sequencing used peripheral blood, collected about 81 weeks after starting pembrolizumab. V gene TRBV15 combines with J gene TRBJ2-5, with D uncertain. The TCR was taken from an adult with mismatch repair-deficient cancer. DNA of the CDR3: TGTGCCACCAGCGCCACCGGACCCGGGCGAGAGACCCAGTACTTC. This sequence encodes CATSATGPGRETQYF.